The next 15 T cell receptor beta chains were all read from a single sample in a study of shared clonotypes between healthy human individuals. Libraries were prepared by immunoSEQ multiplex PCR; TCRdb keeps only in-frame clonotypes and omits some of them. The sample carries more than 450,000 clones, roughly 78% recorded once. The sequenced sample was PBMCs. The source is a woman between 40 and 50 years old in good health. Some clones in this sample may be carry-over from other donors' samples.

The chain uses TRBV19 and TRBJ2-6; D is ambiguous. This CDR3 has 17 residues. The germline gives CDR1 LNHDA, CDR2 SQIVND (reference sequence). With 3 bases removed from V and 0 bases from J, the gap between germline ends came to 12 bases. The CDR3 loop reads CASSIVQAGSGANVLTF. CDR3 nucleotide sequence: TGTGCCAGTAGTATTGTGCAGGCAGGCTCTGGGGCCAACGTCCTGACTTTC.

As to this clone: Other DNA sequences in the same sample also yield this CDR3. The rearrangement joins TRBV18 to TRBJ2-3, with D tentatively TRBD2 (5 bases). From germline, CDR1 is KGHSH and CDR2 LQKENI. This CDR3 spans 15 amino acids. V lost 2 bases and J 2 bases, leaving 11 bases between the germline ends. CDR3 bases: TGTGCCAGCTCACCATTGGGCGGGCCCACAGATACGCAGTATTTT. It codes for CASSPLGGPTDTQYF.

The table lists this clone with a few counts. Other DNA sequences in this sample translate to the same CDR3. The J gene is TRBJ1-1, the V gene TRBV5-1, with a weak D call TRBD1 (5 bases). The CDR3 has 14 residues. V was clipped by 2 bases and J by 1 base, with 9 bases between them. CDR1 is SGHRS and CDR2 is YFSETQ in the germline V gene. Here the CDR3 DNA reads TGCGCCAGCAGCTTATTCACAGGGAACACTGAAGCTTTCTTT. This sequence encodes CASSLFTGNTEAFF.

Concerning this clone itself: Other DNA sequences in the same sample also yield this CDR3. This chain uses TRBV28 with TRBJ2-7, with 13 bases identical to TRBD2. V gave up 6 bases and J gave up 2 bases; unmatched junction bases: 4. Germline V lookup: CDR1 MDHEN, CDR2 SYDVKM. The CDR3 spans 15 residues. In DNA form, the CDR3 reads TGTGCCAGCAGCCCGACTAGCGGGGGGACCTACGAGCAGTACTTC. This gives the protein CASSPTSGGTYEQYF. Together with reference TRBV28 and TRBJ2-7, the CDR3 gives the full variable domain: DVKVTQSSRYLVKRTGEKVFLECVQDMDHENMFWYRQDPGLGLRLIYFSYDVKMKEKGDIPEGYSVSREKKERFSLILESASTNQTSMYLCASSPTSGGTYEQYFGPGTRLTVT.

The genes are TRBV7-9 and TRBJ1-1; no clear D. CDR1 is SEHNR and CDR2 is FQNEAQ in the germline V gene (reference sequence). The V end was cut by 3 bases, the J end by 1 base, with 6 bases between. The CDR3 has 13 amino acids. CDR3 DNA sequence: TGTGCCAGCAGCTTGGGTAGGAACACTGAAGCTTTCTTT. This translates into CASSLGRNTEAFF.

The CDR3 region is CASSIGEEGTDTQYF. The CDR3 DNA reads as TGTGCCAGCAGCATAGGGGAAGAAGGCACAGATACGCAGTATTTT. The chain joins TRBV21-1 to TRBJ2-3; TRBD1 reflects the table's D call only, with no check against the DNA. TRBV21-1 constitutes a pseudogene. This CDR3 is 15 amino acids long.

The chain combines TRBV28 with TRBJ2-5; D ambiguous. The CDR3 extends over 12 amino acids. The V gene lost 3 bases and the J gene lost 2 bases, with 4 bases spanning the gap. CDR1 and CDR2 (germline): MDHEN, SYDVKM. Here the CDR3 DNA reads TGTGCCAGCAGTTTGGGGCAAGAGACCCAGTACTTC. It yields the protein CASSLGQETQYF.

As regards this clone: A read error is possible here, since a much larger clone lies one base away. This chain uses TRBV5-1 with TRBJ1-1; 9 bases match TRBD1. V was pared by 4 bases and J by 2 bases, with 3 bases of the junction left unmatched. Germline V gene data show CDR1 as SGHRS and CDR2 as YFSETQ. This CDR3 is 14 amino acids long. CDR3 in amino acids: CASSVQGANTEAFF. CDR3 bases: TGCGCCAGCAGCGTACAGGGGGCAAACACTGAAGCTTTCTTT.

The chain is built from TRBV10-3 and TRBJ2-1; the D is unclear. The V end was cut by 6 bases, the J end by 5 bases, with 14 bases between. The CDR3 consists of 14 residues. Germline assignment: CDR1 ENHRY and CDR2 SYGVKD. Here the CDR3 reads CAIRNSGGHNEQFF. The CDR3 DNA reads as TGTGCCATCAGGAACTCGGGTGGACACAATGAGCAGTTCTTC.

This chain connects TRBV5-1 to TRBJ1-6, with TRBD1 matching 11 bases. V shed 0 bases, J shed 8 bases, and the junction held 1 base outside the gene matches. Germline values: CDR1 SGHRS, CDR2 YFSETQ. CDR3 length: 15 amino acids. CDR3 amino acids: CASSLGTGGYSPLHF. CDR3 nucleotide sequence: TGCGCCAGCAGCTTGGGGACAGGGGGCTATTCACCCCTCCACTTT. The complete variable domain, with remaining parts taken from reference TRBV5-1 and TRBJ1-6, reads KAGVTQTPRYLIKTRGQQVTLSCSPISGHRSVSWYQQTPGQGLQFLFEYFSETQRNKGNFPGRFSGRQFSNSRSEMNVSTLELGDSALYLCASSLGTGGYSPLHFGNGTRLTVT.

The chain carries TRBV27 and TRBJ2-2, with 11 bases matching TRBD1. Germline assignment: CDR1 MNHEY and CDR2 SMNVEV (reference sequence). With 5 bases clipped from V and 6 bases from J, the junction kept 8 bases outside the gene matches. CDR3 length: 16 residues. The DNA for the CDR3 is TGTGCCAGCAGTCGCCAAGGACAGGGGGCGGCCGGGGAGCTGTTTTTT. It is translated as CASSRQGQGAAGELFF.

The chain has TRBV6-1 and TRBJ2-1; D is possibly TRBD2 (6 bases). The CDR3 is 17 amino acids. Germline V gene data show CDR1 as MNHNS and CDR2 as SASEGT. Trimming removed 3 bases from V and 2 bases from J, with 17 bases in between. CDR3 nucleotides: TGTGCCAGCAGTGAGAGGGATAGCGGTTTCCCCTACAATGAGCAGTTCTTC. Its protein product is CASSERDSGFPYNEQFF.

This clone has a single count. The chain employs TRBV19 and TRBJ2-2; 10 positions agree with TRBD1. Germline V gives CDR1 LNHDA, CDR2 SQIVND (reference sequence). The CDR3 sequence is 16 residues long. The J segment lost 4 bases and the V segment lost 0 bases, leaving 2 bases of the junction unmatched. CDR3 region: CASSIDGTGVTGELFF. CDR3 DNA sequence: TGTGCCAGTAGTATAGACGGGACAGGGGTCACCGGGGAGCTGTTTTTT.

This chain joins TRBV28 and TRBJ2-7; 10 nucleotides align to TRBD2. The CDR3 is 18 residues long. CDR1 is MDHEN and CDR2 is SYDVKM in the germline V gene. Trimming took 6 bases from V and 4 from J; bases not matched to a gene: 18. CDR3 region: CASSDPTTTSGRRYEQYF. DNA of the CDR3: TGTGCCAGCAGCGACCCGACTACGACTAGCGGGCGAAGGTACGAGCAGTACTTC.

A few counts support this clone. The genes are TRBV7-9 and TRBJ2-1; 13 bases are shared with TRBD2. The V segment lost 5 bases and the J segment 5 bases; nucleotides outside the gene matches: 9. The germline CDR1 and CDR2 sequences are SEHNR and FQNEAQ (reference sequence). The CDR3 has 17 amino acids. CDR3 coding DNA: TGTGCCAGCAGCCCCGGACTAGCGGGAGTTATGGACAATGAGCAGTTCTTC. It encodes CASSPGLAGVMDNEQFF.